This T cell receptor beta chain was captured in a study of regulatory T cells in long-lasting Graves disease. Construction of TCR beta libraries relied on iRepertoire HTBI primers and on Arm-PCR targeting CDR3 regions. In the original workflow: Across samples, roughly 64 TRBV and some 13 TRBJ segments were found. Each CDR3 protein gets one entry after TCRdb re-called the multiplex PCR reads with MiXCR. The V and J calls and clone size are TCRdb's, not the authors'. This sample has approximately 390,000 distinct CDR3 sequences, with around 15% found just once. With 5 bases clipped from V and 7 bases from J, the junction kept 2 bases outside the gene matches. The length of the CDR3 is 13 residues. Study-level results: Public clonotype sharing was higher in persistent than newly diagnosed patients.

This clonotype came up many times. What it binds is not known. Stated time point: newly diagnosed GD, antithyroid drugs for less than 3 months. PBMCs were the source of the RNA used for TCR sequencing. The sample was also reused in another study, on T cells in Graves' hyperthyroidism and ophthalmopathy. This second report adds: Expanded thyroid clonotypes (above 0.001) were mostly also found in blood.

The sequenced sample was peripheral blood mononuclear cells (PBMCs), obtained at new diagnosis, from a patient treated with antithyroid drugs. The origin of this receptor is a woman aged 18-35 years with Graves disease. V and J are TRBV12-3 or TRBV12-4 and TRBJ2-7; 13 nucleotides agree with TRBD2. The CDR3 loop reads CASSPGLAGEQYF. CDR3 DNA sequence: TGTGCCAGCAGTCCGGGACTAGCGGGGGAGCAGTACTTC.